These 8 T cell receptor beta chains were sequenced from one sample in a study of blood T cell repertoires in COVID-19. The method was immunoSEQ multiplex PCR; TCRdb's version includes in-frame clones alone and lacks a portion of them. The top ten clones hold around 3% of a sample with about 400,000 clones, around 87% of them seen once. Sample: peripheral blood. The receptors were gathered from a human donor in a cohort sampled during active COVID-19.

The rearrangement joins TRBV27 to TRBJ2-4; the match to TRBD1 covers 9 bases. Per germline, CDR1 MNHEY and CDR2 SMNVEV (reference sequence). V shed 5 bases and J 5 bases; nucleotides not matched to a gene: 4. This CDR3 comprises 14 residues. The CDR3 nucleotides are TGTGCCAGCAGTCCCCGGACAGGGGAAAACATTCAGTACTTC. As protein: CASSPRTGENIQYF.

This chain joins TRBV7-3 and TRBJ2-3; TRBD2 matches at 16 bases. The germline CDR1 and CDR2 sequences are SGHTA and FQGTGA. This CDR3 region has 16 residues. The V and J ends lost 2 bases and 6 bases, in that order; junction bases with no gene match: 2. The chain's CDR3 is CASSLGTSGRGDTQYF. CDR3 bases: TGTGCCAGCAGCTTAGGGACTAGCGGGAGGGGGGATACGCAGTATTTT.

The CDR3, as DNA: TGTGCCACCGGACAGGGTGAGACAGATACGCAGTATTTT. Translated: CATGQGETDTQYF. The V and J genes are TRBV7-2 and TRBJ2-3; 8 bases agree with TRBD1. The length of the CDR3 is 13 residues. J lost 3 bases, V lost 10 bases, and 6 bases had no gene match. Germline CDR1 and CDR2: SGHTA and FQGNSA.

The rearrangement links TRBV2 to TRBJ1-1; 10 nucleotides align to TRBD1. V gave up 5 bases and J gave up 5 bases; unmatched junction bases: 5. CDR3 length: 14 residues. The germline V gene has CDR1 SNHLY and CDR2 FYNNEI. CDR3 coding DNA: TGTGCCAGCAGTCACTGGGACAGGGGTACTGAAGCTTTCTTT. It translates to CASSHWDRGTEAFF.

This clone appeared a single time. The chain has TRBV28 and TRBJ2-7, with D possibly matching TRBD2 (6 bases). Germline CDR1 is MDHEN and CDR2 is SYDVKM. The CDR3 consists of 13 residues. Trimming shortened V by 4 bases and J by 3 bases, and 10 bases separated the two germline ends. The CDR3: CASSSGGNYEQYF. DNA for the CDR3: TGTGCCAGCAGTTCAGGAGGGAACTACGAGCAGTACTTC.

The chain carries TRBV6-5 and TRBJ2-1; 13 nucleotides align to TRBD2. There are 15 residues in the CDR3. Per the germline V gene, CDR1 is MNHEY and CDR2 is SVGAGI. The V and J ends lost 2 bases and 6 bases, in that order; junction bases with no gene match: 1. The CDR3: CASSYGTSGVNEQFF. CDR3 nucleotides: TGTGCCAGCAGTTACGGGACTAGCGGGGTCAATGAGCAGTTCTTC.

The V gene is TRBV2, the J gene TRBJ2-7; TRBD1 might be the D (5 bases). V was cut by 0 bases and J by 2 bases, with 8 bases left in between. The CDR3 is made up of 14 amino acids. Germline CDR1 is SNHLY and CDR2 is FYNNEI. CDR3: CASSEAAGPYEQYF. In DNA form, the CDR3 reads TGTGCCAGCAGTGAAGCGGCAGGGCCCTACGAGCAGTACTTC.

The chain recombines TRBV6-1 with TRBJ2-1, with D possibly being TRBD2 (6 bases). V dropped 2 bases and J dropped 6 bases, with 14 bases sitting between them. The CDR3 extends over 15 amino acids. Germline V lookup: CDR1 MNHNS, CDR2 SASEGT. CDR3: CASSEWGGKGNEQFF. In nucleotides, the CDR3 is TGTGCCAGCAGTGAATGGGGCGGGAAGGGCAATGAGCAGTTCTTC.